This T cell receptor (beta chain) was documented in a study of T-cell reconstitution after alpha-beta-depleted transplantation in children. Study conclusions and caveats: Several hundred rapidly expanded clones from non-depleted graft cells reportedly supplied alpha-beta T cells about two months post-transplant. One year post-transplant, T-cell counts and diversity were largely derived from T cells produced anew. In some patients, recipient T cells and intrathymic progenitors surviving conditioning explained high day-60 diversity.

TCRbeta library preparation incorporated unique molecular identifiers. From the PCR reads, TCRdb called clonotypes with MiXCR, one entry per CDR3 protein. The sample holds fewer than 550,000 distinct CDR3 sequences; under 12% are singletons and the top ten take 2%. This clonotype was detected many times. What it binds is unknown. This CDR3 contains 14 residues. Germline loops: CDR1 SQVTM, CDR2 ANQGSEA. V gave up 6 bases and J gave up 3 bases; unmatched junction bases: 6. The sequence came from a child aged 2-15 years with inherited bone marrow failure, due to receive a stem cell transplant. This chain joins TRBV29-1 and TRBJ2-3, with TRBD1 identical over 10 bases. The starting material was PBMCs, obtained before TCRalphabeta/CD19-depleted stem cell transplant. CDR3 nucleotides: TGCAGCGTCCCCGGGACAGGGGAAACAGATACGCAGTATTTT. This sequence encodes CSVPGTGETDTQYF.